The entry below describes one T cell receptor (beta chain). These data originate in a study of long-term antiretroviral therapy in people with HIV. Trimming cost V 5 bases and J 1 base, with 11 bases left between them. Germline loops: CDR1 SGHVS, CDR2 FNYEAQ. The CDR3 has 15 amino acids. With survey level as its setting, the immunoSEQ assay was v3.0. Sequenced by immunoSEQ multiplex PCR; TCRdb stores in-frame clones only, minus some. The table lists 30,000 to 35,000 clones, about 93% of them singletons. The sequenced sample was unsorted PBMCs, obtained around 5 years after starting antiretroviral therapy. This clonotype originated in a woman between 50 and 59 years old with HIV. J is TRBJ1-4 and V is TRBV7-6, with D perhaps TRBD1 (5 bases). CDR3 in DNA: TGTGCCAGCAGCCGGGGCGACAGAACTAATGAAAAACTGTTTTTT. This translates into CASSRGDRTNEKLFF.